The 10 T cell receptor beta chains below all came from one sample that was sequenced in a study of blood T cell repertoires in COVID-19. The repertoire was sequenced with immunoSEQ multiplex PCR; TCRdb's copy has only in-frame clones and lacks some. In the table there are just under 250,000 clones, approximately 84% of which are singletons. Source material: peripheral blood. The origin of the receptors is a woman aged 30 to 39 who had recovered from COVID-19.

The chain is built from TRBV18 and TRBJ2-1; the D gene is possibly TRBD1 (6 bases). The V end was cut by 3 bases, the J end by 10 bases, with 16 bases between. This CDR3 comprises 14 residues. CDR1 is KGHSH and CDR2 is LQKENI in the germline V gene. As DNA, the CDR3 is TGTGCCAGCTCACCGGGGAACAGGGATAAGGAGCAGTTCTTC. Amino acid sequence: CASSPGNRDKEQFF.

The chain employs TRBV9 and TRBJ2-1; 8 bases align to TRBD2. The CDR3 is 17 residues long. V lost 1 base to trimming and J lost 2 bases; unmatched junction nucleotides: 8. Germline CDR1 is SGDLS and CDR2 is YYNGEE. Written as DNA, the CDR3 is TGTGCCAGCAGCGTATATGTCGGGGGGGATCCCTACAATGAGCAGTTCTTC. Translating gives CASSVYVGGDPYNEQFF.

This chain connects TRBV13 to TRBJ2-1; 15 positions match TRBD2. This CDR3 has 17 residues. Trimming at V came to 0 bases and at J to 6 bases, leaving 3 bases not matched to a gene. The V gene's germline CDR1 is PRHDT and CDR2 FYEKMQ (reference sequence). CDR3 coding DNA: TGTGCCAGCAGCTTAGGATGGACTAGCGGGGGGGCCAATGAGCAGTTCTTC. Translating gives CASSLGWTSGGANEQFF.

Points on this clone: An end of the junction differs from the germline gene, which may be a read error. This rearrangement joins TRBV27 to TRBJ2-3; 13 bases are shared with TRBD2. The germline CDR1 and CDR2 sequences are MNHEY and SMNVEV (reference sequence). The CDR3 runs 17 residues. This chain's CDR3 is CASSLLTSGGGTDTQYF. The CDR3 DNA is TGTGCCAGCAGTTTACTAACTAGCGGGGGGGGCACGGATACGCAGTATTTT.

The CDR3 nucleotides read TGTGCCAGCAGTGGAACGCGGGGAGATGAAAAACTGTTTTTT. Protein sequence: CASSGTRGDEKLFF. V is TRBV4-2 and J is TRBJ1-4; D ambiguous. V was trimmed by 6 bases and J by 6 bases, leaving 14 bases between them. Germline CDR1 LGHNA, CDR2 YNFKEQ. CDR3 size: 14 residues.

The CDR3 nucleotides read TGTGCCAGCAGGGTTGGGCAGGGGAACACTGAAGCTTTCTTT. Its translation is CASRVGQGNTEAFF. The J gene is TRBJ1-1, the V gene TRBV6-5; D perhaps matches TRBD1 (5 bases). The CDR3 has 14 residues. Germline lookup yields CDR1 MNHEY and CDR2 SVGAGI. Trimming took 6 bases from V and 1 from J, leaving 12 bases between them.

The genes are TRBV3-1 (or the pseudogene TRBV3-2) and TRBJ2-7; D possibly corresponds to TRBD2 (7 bases). This CDR3 comprises 13 residues. The V end was cut by 2 bases, the J end by 6 bases, with 11 bases between. Germline loops: CDR1 LGHDT, CDR2 YNNKEL (reference sequence). This CDR3 reads CASSQRGGSEQYF. CDR3 nucleotides: TGTGCCAGCAGCCAAAGGGGGGGGAGCGAGCAGTACTTC.

This clone has a handful of counts. This rearrangement joins TRBV10-1 to TRBJ2-2; perhaps TRBD1 as D (6 bases). Germline loops: CDR1 WNHNN, CDR2 SYGVQD (reference sequence). The CDR3 spans 15 residues. Trimming took off 3 bases at V and 4 bases at J, with 12 bases between the two ends. CDR3 nucleotide sequence: TGCGCCAGCAGTGACCCGACAGGAGCCACCGGGGAGCTGTTTTTT. It specifies CASSDPTGATGELFF.

The chain couples TRBV29-1 to TRBJ1-5, with a tentative D call TRBD1 (5 bases). The CDR3 runs 11 residues. From germline, CDR1 is SQVTM and CDR2 ANQGSEA. V was cut by 4 bases and J by 7 bases, with 8 bases left in between. The CDR3 loop is CSVGGDQPQHF. The DNA of the CDR3 is TGCAGCGTTGGGGGGGACCAGCCCCAGCATTTT.

The chain uses TRBV18 and TRBJ2-2, with a tentative D call TRBD1 (5 bases). CDR3 size: 16 residues. V gave up 3 bases and J gave up 0 bases, with 11 bases separating them. Germline V gives CDR1 KGHSH, CDR2 LQKENI. CDR3 bases: TGTGCCAGCTCACCGGCGGCAGGGACGAACACCGGGGAGCTGTTTTTT. It specifies CASSPAAGTNTGELFF.